The rows below give T cell receptor beta chains drawn from one sample of a study of shared clonotypes between healthy human individuals. Sequenced by immunoSEQ multiplex PCR; TCRdb stores in-frame clones only, minus some. The sample has some 300,000 clones, about 73% seen once. Sequences were obtained from memory CD4+ T cells sorted from blood. These receptors came from a young man in good health. Each CDR3 is given with its conserved first and last residue. A D gene is named only where the DNA matches it firmly. Size tells how often a clone was seen (once, few, many) or the class of an expanded clone, and some rows leave it out.

size,J,D,V,CDR3,DNA
-,TRBJ2-7,-,TRBV2,CASIEQGATYEQYF,TGTGCCAGCATTGAACAGGGTGCGACCTACGAGCAGTACTTC
-,TRBJ2-3,TRBD1,TRBV28,CATFDRGTDTQYF,TGTGCCACCTTCGACAGGGGCACAGATACGCAGTATTTT
-,TRBJ2-1,TRBD2,TRBV25-1,CASNIAGSYNEQFF,TGTGCCAGCAACATAGCGGGGTCCTACAATGAGCAGTTCTTC
-,TRBJ2-3,TRBD2,TRBV30,CAWRSTSGRWTDTQYF,TGTGCCTGGAGGTCTACTAGCGGGAGGTGGACAGATACGCAGTATTTT
-,TRBJ2-3,-,TRBV7-6,CASSQQGDTDTQYF,TGTGCCAGCAGCCAACAGGGAGACACAGATACGCAGTATTTT
-,TRBJ2-2,-,TRBV15,CATSRDRAYTGELFF,TGTGCCACCAGCAGAGACAGGGCGTACACCGGGGAGCTGTTTTTT
-,TRBJ2-7,TRBD2,TRBV27,CASSPTSVAYEQYF,TGTGCCAGCAGTCCAACTAGCGTTGCCTACGAGCAGTACTTC
-,TRBJ2-1,TRBD2,TRBV27,CASSAIAGVGNEQFF,TGTGCCAGCAGTGCGATAGCGGGAGTGGGAAATGAGCAGTTCTTC
-,TRBJ1-2,-,TRBV10-3,CAISEDGGGYGYTF,TGTGCCATCAGTGAAGATGGGGGGGGATATGGCTACACCTTC
-,TRBJ1-5,TRBD1,TRBV25-1,CASQGAGQPQHF,TGTGCCAGCCAGGGGGCGGGTCAGCCCCAGCATTTT
-,TRBJ1-2,-,TRBV30,CAWKHAPRGYYGYTF,TGTGCCTGGAAACACGCCCCCAGGGGATACTATGGCTACACCTTC
many,TRBJ2-1,TRBD2,TRBV7-9,CASSLVAGLGEQFF,TGTGCCAGCAGCTTAGTAGCGGGCTTGGGAGAGCAGTTCTTC
-,TRBJ2-7,-,TRBV6-1,CASKEGLAYEQYF,TGTGCCAGCAAGGAGGGCCTAGCCTACGAGCAGTACTTC
-,TRBJ2-5,-,TRBV5-6,CASSFESSQETQYF,TGTGCCAGCAGCTTTGAGTCCAGTCAAGAGACCCAGTACTTC
-,TRBJ2-7,TRBD2,TRBV27,CASSLSSGSTYEQYF,TGTGCCAGCAGTTTGAGTAGCGGGAGTACCTACGAGCAGTACTTC
-,TRBJ2-2,-,TRBV5-1,CASSFLDTGELFF,TGCGCCAGCAGCTTTCTGGACACCGGGGAGCTGTTTTTT
once,TRBJ2-5,TRBD2,TRBV5-1,CASSRGLAGTSFGLRQETQYF,TGCGCCAGCAGCAGGGGACTAGCGGGAACCTCTTTTGGCTTACGCCAAGAGACCCAGTACTTC
-,TRBJ2-2,TRBD2,TRBV19,CASSIIAGGAGELFF,TGTGCCAGTAGTATAATAGCGGGAGGGGCCGGGGAGCTGTTTTTT
-,TRBJ2-5,-,TRBV6-5,CASRQGETQYF,TGTGCCAGCAGACAGGGAGAGACCCAGTACTTC
-,TRBJ1-2,TRBD1,TRBV2,CASSVTGQGIPYGYTF,TGTGCCAGCAGTGTAACAGGACAGGGAATTCCCTATGGCTACACCTTC
-,TRBJ2-7,TRBD2,TRBV7-3,CASSLQAGAIYEQYF,TGTGCCAGCAGCTTGCAAGCGGGAGCTATCTACGAGCAGTACTTC
-,TRBJ2-7,TRBD1,TRBV28,CASTAPGQLYEQYF,TGTGCCAGCACCGCACCGGGACAGCTCTACGAGCAGTACTTC
-,TRBJ2-7,-,TRBV6-5,CASSYTPAGSSYEQYF,TGTGCCAGCAGTTACACCCCCGCTGGAAGCTCCTACGAGCAGTACTTC
-,TRBJ2-3,TRBD1,TRBV5-6,CASSWGQSDTQYF,TGTGCCAGCAGCTGGGGACAGTCAGATACGCAGTATTTT
-,TRBJ2-1,-,TRBV11-2,CASSLDGGEQFF,TGTGCCAGCAGCTTAGATGGTGGTGAGCAGTTCTTC
-,TRBJ1-4,TRBD1,TRBV7-9,CASRQTGNNEKLFF,TGTGCCAGCAGGCAGACAGGGAATAATGAAAAACTGTTTTTT
-,TRBJ2-4,-,TRBV13,CASSSQVGRYESDIQYF,TGTGCCAGCAGCTCCCAAGTGGGCCGGTACGAATCAGACATTCAGTACTTC
-,TRBJ2-3,-,TRBV9,CASSPLLRDTQYF,TGTGCCAGCAGCCCCCTCCTTCGGGATACGCAGTATTTT
once,TRBJ2-3,-,TRBV27,CASSLLDTSDTQYF,TGTGCCAGCAGTTTATTGGACACCTCAGATACGCAGTATTTT
-,TRBJ1-2,TRBD1,TRBV10-3,CAIGGTGTSYGYTF,TGTGCCATCGGGGGGACAGGGACAAGCTATGGCTACACCTTC
-,TRBJ1-5,-,TRBV2,CASSVEGVNQPQHF,TGTGCCAGCAGTGTGGAAGGGGTCAATCAGCCCCAGCATTTT
-,TRBJ2-3,-,TRBV7-9,CASTVQQGGADTQYF,TGTGCCAGCACCGTCCAACAGGGAGGGGCAGATACGCAGTATTTT
-,TRBJ1-5,-,TRBV19,CASSIQGGPSNQPQHF,TGTGCCAGTAGTATTCAGGGAGGCCCATCCAATCAGCCCCAGCATTTT
-,TRBJ2-1,-,TRBV4-1,CASSHGLGYNEQFF,TGCGCCAGCAGCCACGGGCTTGGATACAATGAGCAGTTCTTC
few,TRBJ1-4,-,TRBV10-3,CAISEGLLGPDEKLFF,TGTGCCATCAGTGAGGGACTTCTTGGACCGGATGAAAAACTGTTTTTT